This T cell receptor beta chain was documented in a study of shared clonotypes between healthy human individuals. Libraries were prepared by immunoSEQ multiplex PCR; TCRdb keeps only in-frame clonotypes and omits some of them. The top ten clones hold more than 1.5% of a sample with a few million clones, around 93% of them seen once. Trimming removed 4 bases at V and 6 bases at J, with 10 bases between. The V gene's germline CDR1 is SGHAT and CDR2 FQNNGV. CDR3 size: 12 residues. Naivety among CD8 cells was defined by CD45RO negativity and positive CCR7 selection, thereby excluding terminally differentiated effector memory CD45RA+ cells.

Sequencing was carried out using naive CD8+ T cells from PBMCs. The origin of this receptor is a man aged 18 to 29 in good health. Some clones in this sample may be carry-over from other donors' samples. The rearrangement uses TRBV11-2 and TRBJ2-7; D might be TRBD2 (6 bases). CDR3 bases: TGTGCCAGCAGCTCGGGAGAAGGCGAGCAGTACTTC. It codes for CASSSGEGEQYF.